This record concerns one T cell receptor (beta chain) sequence. In the original workflow: Researchers report that nucleated cell counts were estimated from reference gene primer amplification. Assay: immunoSEQ multiplex PCR; the TCRdb copy retains only in-frame clones and omits some. The V and J calls and the clone size are those of that table, but D and trimming were determined from the DNA. The table has about 300,000 clones, roughly 90% seen once. The CDR3 is 18 residues long. Germline assignment: CDR1 LGHNA and CDR2 YSLEER. The junction had 15 bases not matched to a gene; V was cut back by 0 bases and J by 7 bases. In assigning cohorts, the study relied on participant-reported clinical history. Cohort 3 donors were reported recovered after two negative PCRs, clearance, or symptom resolution. The data were taken from a study of blood T cell repertoires in COVID-19. Looking at the study overall: Sample material is recorded as cDNA or gDNA derived from T cells, B-cell-depleted T cells, or PBMCs.

The sample consisted of PBMCs or T cells enriched from blood (not recorded which). This clonotype was sampled from a woman between 40 and 55 years old who had recovered from COVID-19. The chain recombines TRBV4-3 with TRBJ1-2, with 9 bases aligning to TRBD1. The CDR3 sequence is CASSQDLTLGGQGRGYTF. CDR3 DNA sequence: TGCGCCAGCAGCCAAGATTTAACCTTGGGGGGACAGGGTCGTGGCTACACCTTC.